The 17 T cell receptor beta chains given below trace back to one sample, sequenced in a study of response to subunit inactivated influenza vaccine. TCRdb called the RT-PCR reads again in MiXCR, with one record for every CDR3 protein. Of 630,000 or so distinct CDR3 sequences listed, around 16% are singletons. Specimen: PBMCs from blood, collected 11 to 12 days after vaccination. These TCRs come from a man in his fifties who received an inactivated influenza vaccine.

The chain links TRBV20-1 to TRBJ2-7; no clear D gene. Germline CDR1 reads DFQATT; CDR2 reads SNEGSKA (reference sequence). The CDR3 length is 12 residues. Trimming took off 5 bases at V and 5 bases at J, with 13 bases between the two ends. CDR3 amino acids: CSAGRHTDEQYF. The CDR3 DNA follows: TGCAGTGCTGGACGCCACACGGACGAGCAGTACTTC.

The chain couples TRBV20-1 to TRBJ1-1, with 10 positions matching TRBD1. The germline CDR1 and CDR2 sequences are DFQATT and SNEGSKA (reference sequence). The trim removed 3 bases at V and 4 bases at J, leaving 5 bases unmatched. The CDR3 contains 14 residues. This chain's CDR3 is CSASDRGLTTEAFF. In nucleotides, the CDR3 is TGCAGTGCTAGCGACAGGGGGCTGACCACTGAAGCTTTCTTT.

This chain connects TRBV7-2 to TRBJ2-5; 8 nucleotides match TRBD2. V was clipped by 5 bases and J by 5 bases; unmatched bases: 10. Per germline, CDR1 SGHTA and CDR2 FQGNSA. The CDR3 has 15 residues. The CDR3 DNA is TGTGCCAGCAGCGGGATTCGGACTAGCAGGGAGACCCAGTACTTC. It is translated as CASSGIRTSRETQYF.

V usage is TRBV30 and J usage is TRBJ1-5; D unresolved. Trimming took 0 bases from V and 5 from J, leaving 11 bases between them. This CDR3 is 14 amino acids long. Germline CDR1 and CDR2: GTSNPN and SVGIG (reference sequence). The CDR3 loop reads CAWSVLRGDQPQHF. CDR3 sequence (DNA): TGTGCCTGGAGTGTACTACGGGGAGATCAGCCCCAGCATTTT.

The V gene is TRBV29-1, the J gene TRBJ2-5; 10 bases map to TRBD1. The CDR3 has 15 residues. The V gene end was trimmed by 6 bases and the J gene end by 2 bases; junction bases not matched to a gene: 9. CDR1 and CDR2 from the germline V gene are SQVTM and ANQGSEA. The chain's CDR3 is CSVPRDRGRQETQYF. The CDR3 region has the DNA TGCAGCGTCCCCAGGGACAGGGGTCGGCAAGAGACCCAGTACTTC.

This clonotype turned up a few times. The chain uses TRBV11-3 and TRBJ2-3; tentative D call: TRBD2 (6 bases). The V end lost 5 bases, the J end lost 4 bases, and 13 bases lay between the germline ends. Germline loops: CDR1 SGHNT, CDR2 YENEEA. This CDR3 has 14 amino acids. The CDR3 region has the DNA TGTGCCAGCAGCAGGCGGGGCGGATCAGATACGCAGTATTTT. This gives the protein CASSRRGGSDTQYF.

This clonotype was detected only a few times. Written as DNA, the CDR3 is TGCAGCGCCGAGGGTAGCGGGAGTTCAGATACGCAGTATTTT. Protein product: CSAEGSGSSDTQYF. This rearrangement joins TRBV29-1 to TRBJ2-3; 9 bases are a match to TRBD2. The junction had 9 bases not matched to a gene; V was cut back by 7 bases and J by 4 bases. Germline assignment: CDR1 SQVTM and CDR2 ANQGSEA. CDR3 length: 14 amino acids.

This clonotype was detected only a few times. The rearrangement links TRBV29-1 to TRBJ2-7, with TRBD2 matching over 9 bases. V dropped 4 bases and J dropped 3; count of bases not matched to a gene: 7. Germline V gene data show CDR1 as SQVTM and CDR2 as ANQGSEA. The CDR3 is 14 amino acids. The chain's CDR3 is CSVVSTSGGYEQYF. Written as DNA, the CDR3 is TGCAGCGTTGTTTCGACTAGCGGAGGCTACGAGCAGTACTTC.

The chain employs TRBV20-1 and TRBJ1-1; D is undetermined. The CDR3 totals 16 residues. Germline assignment: CDR1 DFQATT and CDR2 SNEGSKA (reference sequence). With 1 base removed from V and 6 bases from J, the gap between germline ends came to 21 bases. The CDR3 region is CSARGAGRAGGSEAFF. The DNA of the CDR3 is TGCAGTGCTAGAGGAGCCGGGAGAGCCGGTGGGTCTGAAGCTTTCTTT.

This clonotype was picked up many times. This chain links TRBV7-2 with TRBJ2-7; D is ambiguous. Germline lookup yields CDR1 SGHTA and CDR2 FQGNSA. The CDR3 is 12 residues long. V was cut by 5 bases and J by 6 bases, with 11 bases left in between. CDR3 amino acids: CASSPPTAEQYF. CDR3 DNA: TGTGCCAGCAGCCCACCTACCGCCGAGCAGTACTTC.

This clonotype was counted only a few times. This chain links TRBV6-1 with TRBJ2-7; possibly TRBD1 for D (6 bases). The germline V gene has CDR1 MNHNS and CDR2 SASEGT. The CDR3 length is 14 residues. Between the trimmed V and J ends, which lost 6 bases and 5 bases, there was a span of 17 bases. The CDR3 sequence is CASSRTDGLDEQYF. For the CDR3, the DNA is TGTGCCAGCAGCAGGACAGATGGGTTAGACGAGCAGTACTTC.

This clonotype has only one observation. The rearrangement links TRBV5-1 to TRBJ2-1; D gene ambiguous. V was cut by 4 bases and J by 5 bases, with 22 bases left in between. This CDR3 has 17 amino acids. CDR1 is SGHRS and CDR2 is YFSETQ in the germline V gene. Written as DNA, the CDR3 is TGCGCCAGCAGCCCGCCCCCCCGCAGATCTCTCGACAATGAGCAGTTCTTC. It specifies CASSPPPRRSLDNEQFF.

The chain employs TRBV7-3 and TRBJ2-1; 8 bases line up with TRBD2. Germline loops: CDR1 SGHTA, CDR2 FQGTGA. The CDR3 is 13 amino acids. V trimming: 5 bases; J trimming: 6 bases; junction bases outside the gene matches: 3. Written as DNA, the CDR3 is TGTGCCAGCAGCCCAAGCGGGAGCAATGAGCAGTTCTTC. Protein: CASSPSGSNEQFF.

This clonotype has only a few counts. The CDR3 sequence: CATAGQANTGELFF. In DNA form, the CDR3 reads TGTGCCACCGCTGGACAGGCGAACACCGGGGAGCTGTTTTTT. The chain couples TRBV24-1 to TRBJ2-2, with 7 bases identical to TRBD1. This CDR3 has 14 residues. V shed 9 bases, J shed 0 bases, and the junction held 3 bases outside the gene matches. Per the germline V gene, CDR1 is KGHDR and CDR2 is SFDVKD.

V and J are TRBV20-1 and TRBJ2-1; D is perhaps TRBD2 (6 bases). Trimming removed 6 bases at V and 9 bases at J, with 21 bases between. In germline, CDR1 is DFQATT, CDR2 SNEGSKA (reference sequence). CDR3 length: 14 residues. Written as DNA, the CDR3 is TGCAGTGCAGAAGGGGTTTTTGGCGGGACTGAGCAGTTCTTC. Translation: CSAEGVFGGTEQFF.

This clonotype was seen more than once but under ten times. The CDR3 is CASSSLGRNTDTQYF. For the CDR3, the DNA is TGTGCCAGCAGCTCATTGGGGAGGAACACAGATACGCAGTATTTT. The chain links TRBV7-9 to TRBJ2-3, with D perhaps matching TRBD2 (6 bases). V was clipped by 4 bases and J by 2 bases, with 13 bases between them. CDR1 and CDR2 from the germline V gene are SEHNR and FQNEAQ (reference sequence). The length of the CDR3 is 15 residues.

The rearrangement uses TRBV10-1 and TRBJ2-3, with 8 nucleotides matching TRBD1. The germline V gene encodes CDR1 WNHNN and CDR2 SYGVQD (reference sequence). V gave up 6 bases and J gave up 6 bases; unmatched junction bases: 11. The CDR3 runs to 15 residues. The CDR3 nucleotides are TGCGCCAGCAGCCTCCCCGGGACAGGAAGGGATACGCAGTATTTT. Translated, it gives CASSLPGTGRDTQYF.